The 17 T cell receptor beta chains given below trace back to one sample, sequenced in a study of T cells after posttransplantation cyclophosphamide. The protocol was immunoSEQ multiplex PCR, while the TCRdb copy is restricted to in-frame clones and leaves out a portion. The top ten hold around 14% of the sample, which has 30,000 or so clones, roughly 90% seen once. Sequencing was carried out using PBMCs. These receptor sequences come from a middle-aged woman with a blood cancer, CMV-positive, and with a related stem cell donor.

CDR3 in amino acids: CASKKSGTGGPGANVLTF. The CDR3 DNA reads TGTGCCAGCAAAAAATCCGGGACAGGGGGCCCTGGGGCCAACGTCCTGACTTTC. The chain links TRBV2 to TRBJ2-6; 12 nucleotides match TRBD1. CDR3 length: 18 amino acids. CDR1 and CDR2 (germline): SNHLY, FYNNEI. The ends lost 7 bases at V and 2 bases at J; junction bases unmatched: 9.

The CDR3, as DNA: TGTGCCAGCAGTGTAAGAGTAGGACTAGCGGGGGGTTCCACAGATACGCAGTATTTT. Translation: CASSVRVGLAGGSTDTQYF. V gene TRBV6-4 combines with J gene TRBJ2-3, with 14 bases identical to TRBD2. This CDR3 is built from 19 residues. Germline assignment: CDR1 MRHNA and CDR2 SNTAGT. The V segment lost 4 bases and the J segment 2 bases; nucleotides outside the gene matches: 11.

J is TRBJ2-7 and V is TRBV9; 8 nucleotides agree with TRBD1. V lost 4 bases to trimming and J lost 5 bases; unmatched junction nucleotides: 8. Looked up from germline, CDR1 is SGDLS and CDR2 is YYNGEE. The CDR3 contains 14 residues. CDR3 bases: TGTGCCAGCAGCCTAACAGGGGGTATCGACGAGCAGTACTTC. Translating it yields CASSLTGGIDEQYF.

CDR3 protein: CASSLGWESSPYF. CDR3 DNA: TGCGCCAGCAGCTTGGGGTGGGAGTCCTCGCCTTACTTC. The chain employs TRBV5-1 and TRBJ2-5, with a possible D match to TRBD2 (5 bases). This CDR3 is 13 amino acids long. Germline V CDR1 and CDR2: SGHRS, YFSETQ. Trimming shortened V by 0 bases and J by 14 bases, and 17 bases separated the two germline ends.

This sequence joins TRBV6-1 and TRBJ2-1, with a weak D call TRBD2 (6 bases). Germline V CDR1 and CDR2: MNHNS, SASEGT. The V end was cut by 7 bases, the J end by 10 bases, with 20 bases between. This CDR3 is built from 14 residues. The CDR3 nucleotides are TGTGCCAGCAATCGAGGCCAGGGACTCGGAGAGCAGTTCTTC. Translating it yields CASNRGQGLGEQFF.

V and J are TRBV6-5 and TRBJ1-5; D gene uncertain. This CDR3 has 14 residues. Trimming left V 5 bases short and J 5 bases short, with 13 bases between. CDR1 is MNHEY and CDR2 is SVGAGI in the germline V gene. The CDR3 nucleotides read TGTGCCAGCAGTCGCTCGGGGTGGGATCAGCCCCAGCATTTT. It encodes CASSRSGWDQPQHF.

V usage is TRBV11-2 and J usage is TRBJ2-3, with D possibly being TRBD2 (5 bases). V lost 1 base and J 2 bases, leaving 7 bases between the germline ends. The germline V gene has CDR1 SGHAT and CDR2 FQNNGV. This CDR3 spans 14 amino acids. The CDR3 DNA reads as TGTGCCAGCAGCTTAGGAGGGTTCACAGATACGCAGTATTTT. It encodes CASSLGGFTDTQYF.

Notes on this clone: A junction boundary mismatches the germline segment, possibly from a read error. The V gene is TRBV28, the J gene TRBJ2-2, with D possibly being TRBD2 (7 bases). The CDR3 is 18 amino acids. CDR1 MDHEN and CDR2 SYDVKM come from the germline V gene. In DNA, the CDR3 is TGTGTCAGCAGTTTATATGGGGGGGCGTCCCCCAGCACCGGGGAGCTGTTTTTT. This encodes CVSSLYGGASPSTGELFF.

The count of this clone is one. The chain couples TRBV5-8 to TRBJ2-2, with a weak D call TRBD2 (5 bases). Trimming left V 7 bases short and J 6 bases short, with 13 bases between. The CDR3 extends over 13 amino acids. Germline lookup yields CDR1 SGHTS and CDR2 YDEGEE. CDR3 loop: CASSLGGPGELFF. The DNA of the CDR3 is TGTGCCAGCTCTTTGGGCGGGCCCGGGGAGCTGTTTTTT.

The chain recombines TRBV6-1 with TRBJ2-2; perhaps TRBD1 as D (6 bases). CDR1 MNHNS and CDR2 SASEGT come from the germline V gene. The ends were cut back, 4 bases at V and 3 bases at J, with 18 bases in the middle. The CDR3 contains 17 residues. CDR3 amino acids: CASSATRDKVHTGELFF. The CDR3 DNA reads TGTGCCAGCAGTGCCACTCGGGACAAGGTACACACCGGGGAGCTGTTTTTT.

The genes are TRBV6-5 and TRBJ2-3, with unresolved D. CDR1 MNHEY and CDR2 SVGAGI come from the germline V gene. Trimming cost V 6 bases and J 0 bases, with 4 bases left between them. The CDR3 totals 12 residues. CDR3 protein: CASRTSTDTQYF. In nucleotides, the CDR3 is TGTGCCAGCAGGACTAGCACAGATACGCAGTATTTT.

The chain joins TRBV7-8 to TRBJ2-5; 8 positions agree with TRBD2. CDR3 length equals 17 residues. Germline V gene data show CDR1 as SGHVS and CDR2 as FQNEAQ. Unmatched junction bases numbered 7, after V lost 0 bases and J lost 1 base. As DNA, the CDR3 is TGTGCCAGCAGCTTAGCCTTCTCAGGACTAGCCCAAGAGACCCAGTACTTC. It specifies CASSLAFSGLAQETQYF.

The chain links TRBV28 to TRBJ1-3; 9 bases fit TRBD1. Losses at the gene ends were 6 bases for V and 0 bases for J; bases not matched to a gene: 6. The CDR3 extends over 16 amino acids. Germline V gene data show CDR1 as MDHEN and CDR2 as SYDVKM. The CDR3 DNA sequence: TGTGCCAGCAGCGCTCCGGGACAGGGCTCTGGAAACACCATATATTTT. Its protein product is CASSAPGQGSGNTIYF.

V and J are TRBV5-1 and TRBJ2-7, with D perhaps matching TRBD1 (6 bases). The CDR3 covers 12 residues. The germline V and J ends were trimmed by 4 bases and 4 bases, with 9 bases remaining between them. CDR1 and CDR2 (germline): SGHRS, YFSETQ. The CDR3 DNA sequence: TGCGCCAGCAGCGCCAGGGGTTACGAGCAGTACTTC. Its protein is CASSARGYEQYF.

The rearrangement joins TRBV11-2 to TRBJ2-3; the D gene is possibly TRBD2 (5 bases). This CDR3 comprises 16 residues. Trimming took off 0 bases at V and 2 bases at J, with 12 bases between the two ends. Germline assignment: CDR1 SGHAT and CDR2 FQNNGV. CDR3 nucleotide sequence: TGTGCCAGCAGCTTAGATCCGGACTTATTCACAGATACGCAGTATTTT. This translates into CASSLDPDLFTDTQYF.

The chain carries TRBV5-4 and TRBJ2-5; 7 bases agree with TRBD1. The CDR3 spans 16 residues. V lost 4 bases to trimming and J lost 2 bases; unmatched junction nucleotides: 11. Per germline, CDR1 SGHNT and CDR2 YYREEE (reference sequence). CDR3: CASSGPGQRNQETQYF. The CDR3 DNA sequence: TGTGCCAGCAGCGGCCCGGGACAGAGAAATCAAGAGACCCAGTACTTC.

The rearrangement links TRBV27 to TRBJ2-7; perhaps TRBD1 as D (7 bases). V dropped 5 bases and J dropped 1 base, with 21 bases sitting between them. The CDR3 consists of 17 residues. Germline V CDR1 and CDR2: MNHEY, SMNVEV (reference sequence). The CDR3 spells CASSINLGGGASYEQYF. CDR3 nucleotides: TGTGCCAGCAGTATCAACTTAGGAGGGGGCGCTTCCTACGAGCAGTACTTC.